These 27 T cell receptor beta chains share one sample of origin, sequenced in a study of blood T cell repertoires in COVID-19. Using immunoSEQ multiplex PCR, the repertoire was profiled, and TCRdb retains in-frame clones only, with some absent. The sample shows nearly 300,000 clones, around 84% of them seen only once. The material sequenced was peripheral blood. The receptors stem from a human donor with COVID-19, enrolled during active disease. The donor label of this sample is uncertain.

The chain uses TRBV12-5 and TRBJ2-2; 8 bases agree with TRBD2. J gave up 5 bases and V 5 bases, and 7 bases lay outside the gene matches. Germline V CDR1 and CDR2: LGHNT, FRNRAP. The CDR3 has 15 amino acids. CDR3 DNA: TGTGCTAGTGGTCTGCGGGGGGCTGGGACCGGGGAGCTGTTTTTT. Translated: CASGLRGAGTGELFF.

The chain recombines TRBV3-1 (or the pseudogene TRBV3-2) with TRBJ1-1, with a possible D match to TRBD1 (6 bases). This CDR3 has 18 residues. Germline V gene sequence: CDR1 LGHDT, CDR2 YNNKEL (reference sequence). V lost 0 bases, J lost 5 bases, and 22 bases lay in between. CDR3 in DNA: TGTGCCAGCAGCCAAGATCGGACAAGGGGGGGAACTAGGACTGAAGCTTTCTTT. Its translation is CASSQDRTRGGTRTEAFF.

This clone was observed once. The CDR3 here is CASSPRAGATGELFF. In DNA, the CDR3 is TGTGCCAGCAGCCCTCGAGCGGGAGCAACCGGGGAGCTGTTTTTT. This chain uses TRBV4-2 with TRBJ2-2; 8 bases are shared with TRBD2. V lost 4 bases and J lost 5; bases outside the gene matches: 6. Per germline, CDR1 LGHNA and CDR2 YNFKEQ. CDR3 length: 15 amino acids.

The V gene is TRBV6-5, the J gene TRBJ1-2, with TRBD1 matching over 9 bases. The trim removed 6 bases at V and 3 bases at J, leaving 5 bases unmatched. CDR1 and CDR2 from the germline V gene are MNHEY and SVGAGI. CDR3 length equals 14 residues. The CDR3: CASRTGGYDYGYTF. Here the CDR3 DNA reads TGTGCCAGCAGAACAGGGGGCTACGACTATGGCTACACCTTC.

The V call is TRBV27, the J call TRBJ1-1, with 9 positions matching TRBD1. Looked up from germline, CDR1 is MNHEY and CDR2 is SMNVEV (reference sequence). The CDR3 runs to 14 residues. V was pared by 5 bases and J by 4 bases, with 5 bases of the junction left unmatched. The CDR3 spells CASSPGTGTTEAFF. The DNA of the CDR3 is TGTGCCAGCAGTCCAGGGACAGGGACCACTGAAGCTTTCTTT.

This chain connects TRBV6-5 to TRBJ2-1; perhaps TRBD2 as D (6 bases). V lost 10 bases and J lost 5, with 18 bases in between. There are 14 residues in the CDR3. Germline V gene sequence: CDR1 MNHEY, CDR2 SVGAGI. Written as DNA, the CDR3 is TGTGCCACCACCAGGACTACTCAGGACAATGAGCAGTTCTTC. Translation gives CATTRTTQDNEQFF.

CDR3 in amino acids: CASSHDRNEQFF. Written as DNA, the CDR3 is TGTGCCAGCAGCCACGACAGAAATGAGCAGTTCTTC. The rearrangement links TRBV5-4 to TRBJ2-1; a weak D match, TRBD1 (5 bases). V was trimmed by 4 bases and J by 7 bases, leaving 9 bases between them. Germline-derived CDR1 and CDR2 are SGHNT and YYREEE (reference sequence). This CDR3 region has 12 residues.

The CDR3 nucleotides are TGTGCCAGCAGCTTAGCCGGGACAGGGGGTAAGGCTTTCTTT. Encoded protein: CASSLAGTGGKAFF. The V call is TRBV6-5, the J call TRBJ1-1; TRBD1 matches at 11 bases. Germline loops: CDR1 MNHEY, CDR2 SVGAGI. J lost 11 bases, V lost 6 bases, and 11 bases had no gene match. This CDR3 contains 14 residues.

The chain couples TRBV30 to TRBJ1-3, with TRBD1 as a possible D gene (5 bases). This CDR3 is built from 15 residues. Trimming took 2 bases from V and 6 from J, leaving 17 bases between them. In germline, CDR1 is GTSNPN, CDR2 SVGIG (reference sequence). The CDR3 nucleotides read TGTGCCTGGAGTTCGCGGGGATGGGGGACAAACACCATATATTTT. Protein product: CAWSSRGWGTNTIYF.

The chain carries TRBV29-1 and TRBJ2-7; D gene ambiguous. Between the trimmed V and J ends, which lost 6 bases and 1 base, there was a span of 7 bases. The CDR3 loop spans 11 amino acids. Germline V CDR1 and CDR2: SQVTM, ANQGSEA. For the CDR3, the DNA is TGCAGCGTCCAAACTTCCTACGAGCAGTACTTC. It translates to CSVQTSYEQYF.

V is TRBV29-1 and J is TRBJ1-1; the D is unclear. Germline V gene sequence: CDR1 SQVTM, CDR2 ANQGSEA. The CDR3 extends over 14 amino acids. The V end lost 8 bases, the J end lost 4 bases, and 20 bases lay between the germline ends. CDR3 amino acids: CSINLGAVVTEAFF. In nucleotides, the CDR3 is TGCAGCATTAACTTGGGCGCAGTTGTCACTGAAGCTTTCTTT.

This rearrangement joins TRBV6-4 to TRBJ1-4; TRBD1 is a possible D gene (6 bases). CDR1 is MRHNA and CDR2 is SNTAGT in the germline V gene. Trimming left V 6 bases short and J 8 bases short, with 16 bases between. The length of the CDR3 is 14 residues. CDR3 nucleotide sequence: TGTGCCAGCAGCGAACAGGGTGGGAAAGAAAAACTGTTTTTT. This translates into CASSEQGGKEKLFF.

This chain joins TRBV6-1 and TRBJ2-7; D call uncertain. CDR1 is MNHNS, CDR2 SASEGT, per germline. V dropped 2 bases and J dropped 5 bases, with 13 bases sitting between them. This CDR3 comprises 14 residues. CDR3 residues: CASSESWAANEQYF. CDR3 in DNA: TGTGCCAGCAGTGAAAGTTGGGCCGCGAACGAGCAGTACTTC.

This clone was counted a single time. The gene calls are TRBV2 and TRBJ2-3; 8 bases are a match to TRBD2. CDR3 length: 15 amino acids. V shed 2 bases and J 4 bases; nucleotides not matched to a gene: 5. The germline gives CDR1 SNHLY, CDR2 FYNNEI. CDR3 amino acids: CASSEQRGFADTQYF. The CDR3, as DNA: TGTGCCAGCAGTGAACAGCGGGGGTTTGCAGATACGCAGTATTTT. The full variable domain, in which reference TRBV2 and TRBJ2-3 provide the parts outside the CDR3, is EPEVTQTPSHQVTQMGQEVILRCVPISNHLYFYWYRQILGQKVEFLVSFYNNEISEKSEIFDDQFSVERPDGSNFTLKIRSTKLEDSAMYFCASSEQRGFADTQYFGPGTRLTVL.

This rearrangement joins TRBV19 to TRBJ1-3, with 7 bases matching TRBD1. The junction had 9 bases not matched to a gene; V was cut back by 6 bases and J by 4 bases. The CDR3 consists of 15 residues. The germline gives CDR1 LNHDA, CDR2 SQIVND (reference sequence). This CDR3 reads CASRGTDDPGNTIYF. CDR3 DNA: TGTGCCAGTAGGGGGACAGATGACCCGGGAAACACCATATATTTT.

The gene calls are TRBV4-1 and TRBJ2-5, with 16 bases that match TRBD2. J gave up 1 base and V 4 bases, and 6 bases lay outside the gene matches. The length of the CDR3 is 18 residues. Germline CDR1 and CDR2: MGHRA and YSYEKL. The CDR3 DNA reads TGCGCCAGCAGCCGCACCGGGACTAGCGGGAGGGGCCAAGAGACCCAGTACTTC. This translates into CASSRTGTSGRGQETQYF.

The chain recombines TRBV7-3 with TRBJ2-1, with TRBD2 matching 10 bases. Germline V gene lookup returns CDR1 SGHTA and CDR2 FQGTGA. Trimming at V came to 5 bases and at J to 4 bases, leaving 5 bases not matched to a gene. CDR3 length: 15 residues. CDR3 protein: CASSPGTSVYNEQFF. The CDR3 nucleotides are TGTGCCAGCAGCCCCGGGACTAGCGTGTACAATGAGCAGTTCTTC.

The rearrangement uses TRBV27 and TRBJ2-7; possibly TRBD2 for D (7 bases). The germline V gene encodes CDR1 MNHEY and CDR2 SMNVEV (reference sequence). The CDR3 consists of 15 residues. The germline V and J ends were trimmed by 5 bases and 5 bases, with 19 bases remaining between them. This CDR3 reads CASSDLGGAVNEQYF. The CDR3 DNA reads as TGTGCCAGCAGTGACCTAGGGGGGGCGGTAAACGAGCAGTACTTC.

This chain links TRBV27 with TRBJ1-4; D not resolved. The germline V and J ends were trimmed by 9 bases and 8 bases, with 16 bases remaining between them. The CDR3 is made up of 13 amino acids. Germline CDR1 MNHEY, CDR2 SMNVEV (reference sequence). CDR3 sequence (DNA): TGTGCCAGTAGAAAGTCGGAGAGGGAAAAACTGTTTTTT. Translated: CASRKSEREKLFF.

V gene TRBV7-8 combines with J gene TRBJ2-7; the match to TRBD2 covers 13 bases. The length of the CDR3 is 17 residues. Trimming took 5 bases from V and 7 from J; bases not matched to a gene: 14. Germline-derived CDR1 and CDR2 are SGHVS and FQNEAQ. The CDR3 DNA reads TGTGCCAGCAGCCTTGGGACTAGCGGGACCTTACTGGGGGAGCAGTACTTC. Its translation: CASSLGTSGTLLGEQYF.

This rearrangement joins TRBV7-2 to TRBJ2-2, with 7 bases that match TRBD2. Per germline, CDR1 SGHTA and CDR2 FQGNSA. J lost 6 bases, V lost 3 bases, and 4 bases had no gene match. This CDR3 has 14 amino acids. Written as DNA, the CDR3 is TGTGCCAGCAGCTTCCGCGGGAGCGCCGGGGAGCTGTTTTTT. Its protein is CASSFRGSAGELFF.

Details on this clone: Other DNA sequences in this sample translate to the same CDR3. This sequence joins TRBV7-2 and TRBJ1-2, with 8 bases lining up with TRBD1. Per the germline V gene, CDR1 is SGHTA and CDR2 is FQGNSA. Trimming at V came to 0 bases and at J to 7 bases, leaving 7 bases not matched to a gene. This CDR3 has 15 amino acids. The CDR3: CASSLALGQGGGYTF. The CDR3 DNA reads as TGTGCCAGCAGCTTAGCGCTTGGACAGGGCGGTGGCTACACCTTC.

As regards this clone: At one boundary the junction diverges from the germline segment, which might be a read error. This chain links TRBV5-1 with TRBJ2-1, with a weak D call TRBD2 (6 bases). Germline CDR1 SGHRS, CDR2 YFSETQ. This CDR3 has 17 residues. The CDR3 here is CANSLGPSASSYNEQFF. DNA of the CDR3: TGCGCCAACAGCTTGGGGCCTAGCGCGAGCTCCTACAATGAGCAGTTCTTC.

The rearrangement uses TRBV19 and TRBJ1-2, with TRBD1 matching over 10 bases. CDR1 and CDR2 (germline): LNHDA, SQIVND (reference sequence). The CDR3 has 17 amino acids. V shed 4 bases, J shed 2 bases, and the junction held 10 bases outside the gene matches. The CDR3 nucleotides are TGTGCCAGTAGTAAGGGTGGGACAGGGGACGTCAACTATGGCTACACCTTC. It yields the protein CASSKGGTGDVNYGYTF. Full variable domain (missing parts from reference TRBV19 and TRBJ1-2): DGGITQSPKYLFRKEGQNVTLSCEQNLNHDAMYWYRQDPGQGLRLIYYSQIVNDFQKGDIAEGYSVSREKKESFPLTVTSAQKNPTAFYLCASSKGGTGDVNYGYTFGSGTRLTVV.

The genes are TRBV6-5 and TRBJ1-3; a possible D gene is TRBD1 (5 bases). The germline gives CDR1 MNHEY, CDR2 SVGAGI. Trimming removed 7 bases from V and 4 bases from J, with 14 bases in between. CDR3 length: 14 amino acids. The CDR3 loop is CASIVEGNGNTIYF. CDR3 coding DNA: TGTGCCAGCATTGTGGAGGGGAACGGAAACACCATATATTTT.

CDR3 DNA sequence: TGTGCCAGCAGCTTAAGGGGACAGAGGAACACTGAAGCTTTCTTT. Translation gives CASSLRGQRNTEAFF. The chain couples TRBV7-3 to TRBJ1-1; the match to TRBD1 covers 7 bases. There are 15 residues in the CDR3. The ends lost 1 base at V and 1 base at J; junction bases unmatched: 3. CDR1 is SGHTA, CDR2 FQGTGA, per germline.

The CDR3 is CASSLNRQGNGYTF. DNA of the CDR3: TGTGCCAGCAGCTTAAATCGACAGGGGAATGGCTACACCTTC. This chain links TRBV7-9 with TRBJ1-2; 8 bases fit TRBD1. From germline, CDR1 is SEHNR and CDR2 FQNEAQ (reference sequence). This CDR3 spans 14 amino acids. V lost 2 bases and J lost 6; bases outside the gene matches: 5. The complete variable domain, with remaining parts taken from reference TRBV7-9 and TRBJ1-2, reads DTGVSQNPRHKITKRGQNVTFRCDPISEHNRLYWYRQTLGQGPEFLTYFQNEAQLEKSRLLSDRFSAERPKGSFSTLEIQRTEQGDSAMYLCASSLNRQGNGYTFGSGTRLTVV.